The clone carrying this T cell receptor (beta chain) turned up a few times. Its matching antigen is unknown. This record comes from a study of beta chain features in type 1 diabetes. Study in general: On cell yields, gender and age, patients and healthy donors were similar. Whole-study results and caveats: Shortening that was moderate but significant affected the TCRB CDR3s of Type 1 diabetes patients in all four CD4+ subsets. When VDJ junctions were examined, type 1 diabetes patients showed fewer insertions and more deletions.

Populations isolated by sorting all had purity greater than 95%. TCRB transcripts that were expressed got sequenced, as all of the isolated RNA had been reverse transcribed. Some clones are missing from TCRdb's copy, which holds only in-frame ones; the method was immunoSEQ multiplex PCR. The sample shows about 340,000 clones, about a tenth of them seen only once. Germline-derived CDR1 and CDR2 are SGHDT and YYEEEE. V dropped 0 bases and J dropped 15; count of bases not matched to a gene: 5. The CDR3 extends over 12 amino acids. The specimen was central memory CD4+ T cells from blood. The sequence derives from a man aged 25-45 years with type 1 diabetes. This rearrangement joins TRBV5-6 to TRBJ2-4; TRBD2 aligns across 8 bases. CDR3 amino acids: CASSLGGGTSYF. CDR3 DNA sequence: TGTGCCAGCAGCTTGGGCGGGGGGACCTCGTACTTC.